The clone carrying this TCR beta chain was seen a handful of times. Its target is not known. The germline V gene encodes CDR1 LNHDA and CDR2 SQIVND (reference sequence). The CDR3 has 16 amino acids. V was pared by 3 bases and J by 3 bases, with 18 bases between. The data are from a study of naive CD8 T cells in extremely preterm neonates. Measured with immunoSEQ multiplex PCR; TCRdb has only the in-frame clones, and not every one. The repertoire holds approximately 6,000 clones, 95% to 98% seen once, with around 1.2% in the top ten. Healthy nonsmoking adults and healthy children aged 16-56 months donated peripheral blood. Sorted cells: live naive CD8+ T cells, CD45RA+CCR7+, Annexin V-negative. Findings and caveats of the study: Preterm neonates shared more CDR3 nucleotide sequences (around 2.5%) than older groups.

Input material: naive CD8+ T cells from blood. The chain is built from TRBV19 and TRBJ2-7; possibly TRBD1 for D (6 bases). The TCR originated in a human donor in good health. The CDR3 is CASSIRFPDSGYEQYF. The CDR3 DNA follows: TGTGCCAGTAGTATTAGGTTTCCGGACAGTGGCTACGAGCAGTACTTC.